This T cell receptor beta chain was retrieved from a study of CD4+ T cells in melanoma (dated by TCRdb to between 2021 and 2024). Background on the whole study: The study investigated neoantigen-specific CD4+ T cells in human melanoma.

Comment on this clone: Its antigen is unknown. One base away there is no much larger clone; base qualities are not given.

Study-wide conclusions, independent of this receptor: Neoantigen-specific CD4+ T cells in melanoma were reported to have a range of differentiation states. The report described a correlation between neoantigen-specific CD4+ T cells and the function of CD8+ T cells, macrophages and B cells.

Libraries were prepared through the immunoSEQ multiplex PCR assay. TCRdb mirrors the immuneACCESS table, restricted to in-frame sequences. Some clones are absent from its copies; in checked studies, under half trace to an unresolved V gene, and the reason for the others is unknown. The sample table shows roughly 60,000 clones, and about 70% are seen once. Approximately 5% of the sample belongs to the ten largest clones. V loses 1 base, J loses 2 bases, and the germline ends lie 8 bases apart. Taken from the germline V gene (reference sequence), the CDR1 and CDR2 loops are SEHNR and FQNEAQ. CDR3 length: 14 amino acids, cysteine to phenylalanine. Just the 42-base CDR3 DNA is kept, in frame starting at base 1. The donors were melanoma patients.

The specimen sequenced was tumor tissue. The TCR was taken from a human donor with melanoma. The rearrangement joined TRBV7-9 to TRBJ2-5; 6 matching bases give a weak D call of TRBD1. The nucleotides read TGTGCCAGCAGCTTAGGGACAGTACAAGAGACCCAGTACTTC. Its protein product is CASSLGTVQETQYF.